Shown below are 13 T cell receptor beta chains from a single sample sequenced in a study of tissue T cells after allogeneic stem cell transplantation. The time point denotes: mouse harvest day 7 after allogeneic transplant. Each mouse received 10^7 T-cell-depleted marrow cells plus 10^6 splenic CD5+ T cells by tail vein. Sequencing was performed with immunoSEQ multiplex PCR; in TCRdb, only in-frame clones are kept and a portion is missing. The data hold under 9,000 clones, with approximately 55% observed a single time. Source material: lymph node tissue. These receptors were obtained from a female BALB/c mouse given C57BL/6 T cells with graft-versus-host disease after an allogeneic hematopoietic cell transplant.

In this sample, this clone turned up a few times. Genes and germline are mouse. The read is 1 residue too short to cover the CDR3 end, so that end is filled in from the germline J gene. The chain combines TRBV13-1 with TRBJ2-4; D remains unclear. Germline V gene sequence: CDR1 NSHNY, CDR2 SYGAGN. CDR3 length: 13 residues. Trimming took 2 bases from V and 0 from J, leaving 4 bases between them. CDR3 in amino acids: CASSEASQNTLYF. The CDR3 DNA, read in part, is TGTGCCAGCAGTGAGGCAAGTCAAAACACCTTGTAC.

This clone was seen only a few times. Gene names and germline refer to mouse. Sequencing ends 1 residue short of the CDR3 end; the germline J gene provides the rest. The chain employs TRBV12-1 and TRBJ2-1, with 9 bases fitting TRBD2. Germline V CDR1 and CDR2: SGHSN, HYEKVE. V lost 0 bases and J lost 5; bases outside the gene matches: 1. The CDR3 covers 14 residues. The CDR3 is CASSLGDWDAEQFF. The DNA read from the CDR3 is TGTGCCAGCTCTCTCGGGGACTGGGATGCTGAGCAGTTC.

Of note for this clone: Genes and germline are mouse. Coverage ceases 1 residue before the CDR3 finishes, and the germline J gene fills in the end. The gene calls are TRBV15 and TRBJ1-1; 9 positions match TRBD1. Germline V gives CDR1 SGHND, CDR2 FRSKSL. The V and J ends lost 6 bases and 3 bases, in that order; junction bases with no gene match: 2. The CDR3 is 13 residues long. The sequenced part of the CDR3 DNA is TGTGCCAGCAGACAGGGGGCGGACACAGAAGTCTTC. Translation: CASRQGADTEVF. The whole CDR3 region reads CASRQGADTEVFF. Supplemented by reference TRBV15 and TRBJ1-1, the full variable domain reads DAGVTQTPRHEVAEKGQTIILKCEPVSGHNDLFWYRQTKIQGLELLSYFRSKSLMEDGGAFKDRFKAEMLNSSFSTLKIQPTEPKDSAVYLCASRQGADTEVFFGKGTRLTVV.

Comment on this clone: Genes here carry mouse names. The read finishes 1 residue shy of the CDR3 end, and the germline J gene is used to complete it. This chain joins TRBV3 and TRBJ1-5, with D unresolved. The CDR3 consists of 13 residues. The germline CDR1 and CDR2 sequences are SNHLY and FYNGKV (reference sequence). Trimming cost V 1 base and J 3 bases, with 4 bases left between them. The sequenced CDR3 bases are TGTGCCAGCAGCTTAGTCGGCAACCAGGCTCCGCTT. This encodes CASSLVGNQAPL. The entire CDR3 is CASSLVGNQAPLF.

In regard to this clone: The listed genes are named as in mouse. The read stops 1 residue short of the end of the CDR3; the missing end is completed from the germline J gene. Other DNA variants within this sample encode the same CDR3. V usage is TRBV1 and J usage is TRBJ1-1, with a weak D call TRBD1 (6 bases). From germline, CDR1 is NSQYPW and CDR2 LRSPGD (reference sequence). V was cut by 3 bases and J by 1 base, with 9 bases left in between. The CDR3 covers 14 residues. CDR3 loop: CTCSARDKNTEVFF. The part of the CDR3 DNA that was read is TGCACCTGCAGTGCCCGGGACAAAAACACAGAAGTCTTC.

This clone came up a few times. All gene names here are mouse names. The read gets to within 1 residue of the CDR3 end, and the germline J gene fills in the rest. The V and J genes are TRBV12-1 and TRBJ2-3, with TRBD1 as a possible D gene (5 bases). Germline V gives CDR1 SGHSN, CDR2 HYEKVE. There are 14 residues in the CDR3. The germline V and J ends were trimmed by 0 bases and 0 bases, with 6 bases remaining between them. The part of the CDR3 DNA that was read is TGTGCCAGCTCTCTCCAGGGTAGTGCAGAAACGCTGTAT. Translating it yields CASSLQGSAETLY. The entire CDR3 sequence reads CASSLQGSAETLYF.

Relative to its sample, this clone is large (0.1 to 1%). Genes here carry mouse names. The CDR3 end lies 1 residue beyond the end of the read and is filled in from the germline J gene. V and J are TRBV15 and TRBJ2-7, with D possibly being TRBD1 or TRBD2 (6 bases each). Trimming pared 3 bases from V and 7 bases from J, leaving 7 bases between. In germline, CDR1 is SGHND, CDR2 FRSKSL. CDR3 length: 11 residues. The CDR3 sequence: CASSFGGEQYF. CDR3 bases read: TGTGCCAGCAGTTTTGGGGGCGAACAGTAC.

This clone showed up just a few times. Gene names are the mouse ones. The CDR3 goes on 1 residue after the read ends, and that part is filled in from the germline J gene. V usage is TRBV26 and J usage is TRBJ1-1; D gene unclear. The CDR3 has 13 amino acids. Trimming removed 2 bases from V and 1 base from J, with 5 bases in between. CDR1 is KGHPV, CDR2 FQNQEV, per germline (reference sequence). CDR3 region: CASSLGENTEVFF. Partial CDR3 DNA: TGTGCCAGCAGTCTGGGGGAAAACACAGAAGTCTTC.

Regarding this clone: Genes here carry mouse names. The read stops 1 residue short of the end of the CDR3; the missing end is completed from the germline J gene. The V gene is TRBV3, the J gene TRBJ2-7, with 10 bases lining up with TRBD2. CDR3 size: 16 residues. The V gene end was trimmed by 1 base and the J gene end by 0 bases; junction bases not matched to a gene: 3. Per the germline V gene, CDR1 is SNHLY and CDR2 is FYNGKV (reference sequence). The covered CDR3 bases are TGTGCCAGCAGCTTAGACTGGGGGGGGAGCTCCTATGAACAGTAC. Protein product: CASSLDWGGSSYEQY. The full CDR3 is CASSLDWGGSSYEQYF. The full variable domain, in which reference TRBV3 and TRBJ2-7 provide the parts outside the CDR3, is GPKVLQIPSHQIIDMGQMVTLNCDPVSNHLYFYWYKQILGQQMEFLVNFYNGKVMEKSKLFKDQFSVERPDGSYFTLKIQPTALEDSAVYFCASSLDWGGSSYEQYFGPGTRLTVL.

Remarks on this clone: All gene names here are mouse names. This CDR3 is CASSFSQNTLYF. The part of the CDR3 DNA that was read is TGTGCCAGCAGCTTTAGTCAAAACACCTTGTAC. The chain joins TRBV3 to TRBJ2-4; D gene unclear. Sequencing ends 1 residue short of the CDR3 end; the germline J gene provides the rest. The V end was cut by 3 bases, the J end by 0 bases, with 1 base between. Germline CDR1 and CDR2: SNHLY and FYNGKV (reference sequence). The CDR3 has 12 amino acids. Looking up the rest from reference TRBV3 and TRBJ2-4 gives the full variable domain: GPKVLQIPSHQIIDMGQMVTLNCDPVSNHLYFYWYKQILGQQMEFLVNFYNGKVMEKSKLFKDQFSVERPDGSYFTLKIQPTALEDSAVYFCASSFSQNTLYFGAGTRLSVL.

This clone was seen a single time. Gene and germline names: mouse. Read coverage stops 1 residue before the CDR3 terminus; the germline J gene supplies the remainder. The chain couples TRBV26 to TRBJ2-3; D is unresolved. The CDR3 loop spans 14 amino acids. Germline-derived CDR1 and CDR2 are KGHPV and FQNQEV (reference sequence). The V end lost 0 bases, the J end lost 0 bases, and 4 bases lay between the germline ends. The sequenced CDR3 bases are TGTGCCAGCAGTCTGTCTATTAGTGCAGAAACGCTGTAT. This codes for CASSLSISAETLY. The full CDR3 is CASSLSISAETLYF.

Comment on this clone: Genes and germline come from the mouse. With the read ending 1 residue before the CDR3 end, the germline J gene is used to fill in that end. The V call is TRBV26, the J call TRBJ1-5; D remains unclear. The CDR3 loop spans 13 amino acids. V lost 7 bases and J lost 1, with 8 bases in between. Germline CDR1 KGHPV, CDR2 FQNQEV (reference sequence). This chain's CDR3 is CASTPGNNQAPLF. The CDR3 bases that were read are TGTGCCAGCACACCGGGAAACAACCAGGCTCCGCTT.

Points on this clone: Gene names refer to mouse genes. The DNA ends 1 residue before the CDR3 does, and the rest of the CDR3 is filled in from the germline J gene. This chain joins TRBV26 and TRBJ2-5, with TRBD2 matching over 7 bases. The junction had 0 bases not matched to a gene; V was cut back by 2 bases and J by 4 bases. Germline CDR1 is KGHPV and CDR2 is FQNQEV (reference sequence). The CDR3 spans 13 residues. CDR3 DNA (partial): TGTGCCAGCAGTCTGGGGGGGGAAGACACCCAGTAC. Its protein is CASSLGGEDTQY. The CDR3, in full, reads CASSLGGEDTQYF.